The 5 T cell receptor beta chains below come from one sample, sequenced in a study of shared clonotypes between healthy human individuals. Clones were read by immunoSEQ multiplex PCR, and TCRdb kept only the in-frame ones, dropping some. This table has about 1 million clones, about 75% appearing once. Sequenced input: memory CD4+ T cells sorted from blood. The subset: CD45RA-negative fraction. These TCRs come from a man aged 18 to 29 in good health.

V is TRBV7-2 and J is TRBJ2-4; 14 bases map to TRBD2. Germline trimming cut 5 bases from V and 7 bases from J; bases unmatched to any gene: 10. CDR1 SGHTA and CDR2 FQGNSA come from the germline V gene. This CDR3 region has 17 residues. CDR3 residues: CASSDRLAGGPWNIQYF. The CDR3 DNA reads as TGTGCCAGCAGCGACAGACTAGCGGGAGGGCCATGGAACATTCAGTACTTC.

As concerns this clone: Other nucleotide sequences in the sample specify the same CDR3. The J gene is TRBJ2-3, the V gene TRBV7-2, with D uncertain. Germline assignment: CDR1 SGHTA and CDR2 FQGNSA. V dropped 5 bases and J dropped 1 base, with 10 bases sitting between them. This CDR3 has 14 residues. Here the CDR3 DNA reads TGTGCCAGCAGCCTCGACGGGCGCACAGATACGCAGTATTTT. As protein: CASSLDGRTDTQYF.

The V and J genes are TRBV5-6 and TRBJ2-1, with 10 bases lining up with TRBD2. The CDR3 spans 15 residues. The V and J ends lost 2 bases and 7 bases, in that order; junction bases with no gene match: 6. Per germline, CDR1 SGHDT and CDR2 YYEEEE. This CDR3 reads CASSFPASGSNEQFF. The CDR3 region has the DNA TGTGCCAGCAGCTTCCCCGCTAGCGGGAGTAATGAGCAGTTCTTC.

As DNA, the CDR3 is TGTGCCAGCGCTCGGGACAGGGCGAACAATGAGCAGTTCTTC. It is translated as CASARDRANNEQFF. The chain links TRBV2 to TRBJ2-1, with 9 bases lining up with TRBD1. The germline gives CDR1 SNHLY, CDR2 FYNNEI. V trimming: 8 bases; J trimming: 5 bases; junction bases outside the gene matches: 7. The CDR3 is 14 residues long.

This clone has only one observation. The gene calls are TRBV5-1 and TRBJ1-3; TRBD1 matches at 9 bases. The CDR3 runs 15 residues. V gave up 7 bases and J gave up 0 bases; unmatched junction bases: 5. Germline V gene data show CDR1 as SGHRS and CDR2 as YFSETQ. The CDR3 DNA reads as TGCGCCAGCGGGACAGGGCAATACTCTGGAAACACCATATATTTT. Translated, it gives CASGTGQYSGNTIYF.